The 2 T cell receptor beta chains reported below all come from one sample, sequenced in a study of CD8+CD57+ T cells in acquired aplastic anemia. TCR beta VDJ combinations and CDR3 sequences were profiled from genomic DNA. TCRdb redid the calling of the reads with MiXCR, one entry per CDR3 protein. This sample carries some 140,000 distinct CDR3 sequences, 40% to 45% of them seen once, and the ten largest clones take less than 8.5%. The specimen sequenced was sorted CD4+, CD8+, or CD8+CD57+ T cells (not recorded which) from PBMCs. The receptors derive from a human donor in good health, serving as a control.

This chain uses TRBV19 with TRBJ1-1; 9 positions match TRBD1. With 4 bases clipped from V and 4 bases from J, the junction kept 7 bases outside the gene matches. CDR3 length: 15 residues. CDR1 and CDR2 from the germline V gene are LNHDA and SQIVND (reference sequence). DNA of the CDR3: TGTGCCAGTAGTAACTACGGACAGGGGATCACTGAAGCTTTCTTT. It specifies CASSNYGQGITEAFF.

Many counts were recorded for this clonotype. The chain is built from TRBV29-1 and TRBJ1-1, with D perhaps TRBD1 (5 bases). The germline V gene has CDR1 SQVTM and CDR2 ANQGSEA. Trimming cost V 4 bases and J 5 bases, with 14 bases left between them. This CDR3 spans 13 amino acids. CDR3 in amino acids: CSVGGSGRTEAFF. The CDR3 bases are TGCAGCGTTGGGGGCTCAGGGAGAACTGAAGCTTTCTTT. The full variable domain, rest sourced from reference TRBV29-1 and TRBJ1-1, is SAVISQKPSRDICQRGTSLTIQCQVDSQVTMMFWYRQQPGQSLTLIATANQGSEATYESGFVIDKFPISRPNLTFSTLTVSNMSPEDSSIYLCSVGGSGRTEAFFGQGTRLTVV.